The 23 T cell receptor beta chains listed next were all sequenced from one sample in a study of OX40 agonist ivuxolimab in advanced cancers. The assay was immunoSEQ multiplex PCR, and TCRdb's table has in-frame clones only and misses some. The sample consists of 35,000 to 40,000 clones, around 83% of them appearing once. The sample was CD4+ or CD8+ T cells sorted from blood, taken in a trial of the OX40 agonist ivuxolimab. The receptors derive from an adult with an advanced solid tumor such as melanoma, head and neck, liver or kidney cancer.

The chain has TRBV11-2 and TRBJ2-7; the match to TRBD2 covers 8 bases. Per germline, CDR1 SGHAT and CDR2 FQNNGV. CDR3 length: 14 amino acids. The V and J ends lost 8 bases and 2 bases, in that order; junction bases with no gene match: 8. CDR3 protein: CASSAGRGAYEQYF. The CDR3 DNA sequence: TGTGCCAGCTCTGCCGGGAGGGGTGCCTACGAGCAGTACTTC.

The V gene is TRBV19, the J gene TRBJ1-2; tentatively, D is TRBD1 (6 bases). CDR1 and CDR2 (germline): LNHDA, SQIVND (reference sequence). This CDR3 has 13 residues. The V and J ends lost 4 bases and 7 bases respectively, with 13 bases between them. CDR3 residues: CASSRGLQGGYTF. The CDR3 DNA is TGTGCCAGTAGTAGGGGGCTCCAGGGTGGCTACACCTTC.

The CDR3 DNA is TGTGCCAGCTCACCAGAGAGCGGGGGCCCGTGGACCTACGAGCAGTACTTC. Translating gives CASSPESGGPWTYEQYF. The V and J genes are TRBV18 and TRBJ2-5, with TRBD2 identical over 8 bases. Near its end, the DNA agrees better with TRBJ2-7, so the J call may be wrong. The CDR3 covers 17 residues. Germline CDR1 is KGHSH and CDR2 is LQKENI.

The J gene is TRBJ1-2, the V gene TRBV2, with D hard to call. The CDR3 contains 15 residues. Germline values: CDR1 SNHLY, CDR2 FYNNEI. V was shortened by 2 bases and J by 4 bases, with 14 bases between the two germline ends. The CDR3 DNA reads TGTGCCAGCAGTGAAAGGGTCGGACTTGGCTATGGCTACACCTTC. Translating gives CASSERVGLGYGYTF.

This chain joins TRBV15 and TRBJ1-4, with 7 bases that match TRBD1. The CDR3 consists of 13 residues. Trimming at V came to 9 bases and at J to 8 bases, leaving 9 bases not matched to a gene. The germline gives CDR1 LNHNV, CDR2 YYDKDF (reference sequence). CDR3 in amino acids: CATRRQGGEKLFF. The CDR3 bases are TGTGCCACGAGACGACAGGGCGGGGAAAAACTGTTTTTT.

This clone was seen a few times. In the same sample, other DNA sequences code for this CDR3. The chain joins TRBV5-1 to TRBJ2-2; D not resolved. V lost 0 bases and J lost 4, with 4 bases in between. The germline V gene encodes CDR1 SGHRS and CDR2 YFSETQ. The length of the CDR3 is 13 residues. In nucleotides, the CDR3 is TGCGCCAGCAGCTTGGAAGGCACCGGGGAGCTGTTTTTT. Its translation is CASSLEGTGELFF.

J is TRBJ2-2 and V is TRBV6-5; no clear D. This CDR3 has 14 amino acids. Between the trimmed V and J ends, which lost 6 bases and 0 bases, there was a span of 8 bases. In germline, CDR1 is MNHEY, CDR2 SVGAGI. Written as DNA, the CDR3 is TGTGCCAGCAGCCCGCCGTCGAACACCGGGGAGCTGTTTTTT. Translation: CASSPPSNTGELFF.

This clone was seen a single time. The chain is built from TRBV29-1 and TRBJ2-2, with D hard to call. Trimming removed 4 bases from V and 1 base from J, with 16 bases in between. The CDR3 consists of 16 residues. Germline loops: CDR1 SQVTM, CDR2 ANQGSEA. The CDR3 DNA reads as TGCAGCGTTGTACAGAATCAACACTTGAACACCGGGGAGCTGTTTTTT. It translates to CSVVQNQHLNTGELFF.

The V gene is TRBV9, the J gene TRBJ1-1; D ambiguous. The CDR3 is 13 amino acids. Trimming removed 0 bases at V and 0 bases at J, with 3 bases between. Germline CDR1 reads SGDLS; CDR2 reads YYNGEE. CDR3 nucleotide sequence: TGTGCCAGCAGCGTAGGAATGAACACTGAAGCTTTCTTT. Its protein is CASSVGMNTEAFF.

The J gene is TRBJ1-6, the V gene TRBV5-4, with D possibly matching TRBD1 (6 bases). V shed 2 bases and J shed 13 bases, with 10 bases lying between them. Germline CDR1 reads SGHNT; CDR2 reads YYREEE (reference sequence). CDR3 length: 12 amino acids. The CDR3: CASSFQGPPLHF. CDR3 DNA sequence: TGTGCCAGCAGCTTTCAGGGGCCTCCCCTCCACTTT.

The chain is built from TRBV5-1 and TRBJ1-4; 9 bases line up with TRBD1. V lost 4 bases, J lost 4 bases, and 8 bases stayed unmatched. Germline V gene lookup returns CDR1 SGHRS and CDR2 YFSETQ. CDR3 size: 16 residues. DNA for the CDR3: TGCGCCAGCAGCCTACAGGGACAGGGCAGTAATGAAAAACTGTTTTTT. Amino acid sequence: CASSLQGQGSNEKLFF.

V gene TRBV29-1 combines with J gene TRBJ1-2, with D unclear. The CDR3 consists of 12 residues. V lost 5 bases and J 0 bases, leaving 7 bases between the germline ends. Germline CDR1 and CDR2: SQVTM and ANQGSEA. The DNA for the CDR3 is TGCAGCGTTATAGGGTCTAACTATGGCTACACCTTC. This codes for CSVIGSNYGYTF.

CDR3 DNA sequence: TGTGCCACCAGCAGTATAGCTGGTAACAATGAGCAGTTCTTC. It encodes CATSSIAGNNEQFF. The chain is built from TRBV15 and TRBJ2-1; D is unresolved. In germline, CDR1 is LNHNV, CDR2 YYDKDF (reference sequence). Trimming left V 3 bases short and J 5 bases short, with 11 bases between. This CDR3 region has 14 residues.

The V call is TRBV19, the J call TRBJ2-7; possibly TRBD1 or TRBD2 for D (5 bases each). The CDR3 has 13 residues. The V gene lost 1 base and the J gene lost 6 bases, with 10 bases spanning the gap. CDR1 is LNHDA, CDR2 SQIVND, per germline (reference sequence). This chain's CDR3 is CASSIAGLGEQYF. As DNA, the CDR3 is TGTGCCAGTAGTATAGCGGGGCTGGGCGAGCAGTACTTC.

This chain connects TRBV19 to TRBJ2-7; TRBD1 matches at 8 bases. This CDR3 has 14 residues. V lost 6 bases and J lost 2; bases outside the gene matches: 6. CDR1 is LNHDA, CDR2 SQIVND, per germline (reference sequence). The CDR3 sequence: CASSDRGETYEQYF. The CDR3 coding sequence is TGTGCCAGTAGCGACAGGGGCGAAACCTACGAGCAGTACTTC.

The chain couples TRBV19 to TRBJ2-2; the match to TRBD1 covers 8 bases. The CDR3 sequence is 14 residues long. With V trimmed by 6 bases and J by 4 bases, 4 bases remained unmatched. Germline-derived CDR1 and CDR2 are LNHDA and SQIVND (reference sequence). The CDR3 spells CASRRDRGTGELFF. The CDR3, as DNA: TGTGCCAGTAGACGAGACAGGGGCACCGGGGAGCTGTTTTTT.

The CDR3 sequence is CASQQATRGWNSPLHF. The CDR3 DNA follows: TGTGCCAGCCAGCAGGCGACCCGGGGGTGGAATTCACCCCTCCACTTT. The V and J genes are TRBV2 and TRBJ1-6, with D possibly TRBD1 on 5 matching bases. The CDR3 has 16 residues. V dropped 8 bases and J dropped 7 bases, with 21 bases sitting between them. Germline V gene data show CDR1 as SNHLY and CDR2 as FYNNEI.

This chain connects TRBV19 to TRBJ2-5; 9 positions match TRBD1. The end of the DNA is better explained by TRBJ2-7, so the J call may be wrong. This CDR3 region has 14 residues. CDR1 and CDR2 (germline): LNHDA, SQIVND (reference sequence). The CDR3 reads CATRSRDRDYEQYF. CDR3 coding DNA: TGTGCCACAAGATCCCGGGACAGGGACTACGAGCAGTACTTC.

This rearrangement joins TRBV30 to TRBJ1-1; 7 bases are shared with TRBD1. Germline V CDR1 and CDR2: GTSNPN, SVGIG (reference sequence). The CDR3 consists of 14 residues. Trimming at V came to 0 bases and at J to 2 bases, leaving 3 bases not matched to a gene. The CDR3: CAWSVRQGNTEAFF. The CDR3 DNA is TGTGCCTGGAGTGTAAGACAGGGCAACACTGAAGCTTTCTTT.

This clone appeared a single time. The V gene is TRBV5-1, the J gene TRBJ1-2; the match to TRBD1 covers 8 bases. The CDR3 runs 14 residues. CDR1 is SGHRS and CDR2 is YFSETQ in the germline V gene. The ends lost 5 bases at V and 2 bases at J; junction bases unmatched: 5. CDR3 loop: CASRLGQGNYGYTF. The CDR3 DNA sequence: TGCGCCAGCAGGCTAGGACAGGGCAACTATGGCTACACCTTC.

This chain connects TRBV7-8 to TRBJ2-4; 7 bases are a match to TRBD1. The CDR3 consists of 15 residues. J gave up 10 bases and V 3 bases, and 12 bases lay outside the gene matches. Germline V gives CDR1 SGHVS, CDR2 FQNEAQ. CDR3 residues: CASSFERDSQFIQYF. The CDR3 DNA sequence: TGTGCCAGCAGCTTCGAGAGGGACAGTCAGTTTATTCAGTACTTC.

CDR3 DNA: TGCGCCAGCAACTTTCAGGGACAGTCGAACACCGGGGAGCTGTTTTTT. Its protein is CASNFQGQSNTGELFF. The chain links TRBV5-1 to TRBJ2-2; 7 bases are shared with TRBD1. The germline CDR1 and CDR2 sequences are SGHRS and YFSETQ. The CDR3 runs 16 residues. Germline trimming cut 6 bases from V and 0 bases from J; bases unmatched to any gene: 8.

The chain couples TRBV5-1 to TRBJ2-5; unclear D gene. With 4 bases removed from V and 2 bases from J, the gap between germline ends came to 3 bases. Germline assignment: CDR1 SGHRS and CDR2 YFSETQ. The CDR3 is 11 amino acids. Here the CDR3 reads CASSRQETQYF. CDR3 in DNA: TGCGCCAGCAGCCGGCAAGAGACCCAGTACTTC. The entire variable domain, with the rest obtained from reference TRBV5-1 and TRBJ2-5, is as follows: KAGVTQTPRYLIKTRGQQVTLSCSPISGHRSVSWYQQTPGQGLQFLFEYFSETQRNKGNFPGRFSGRQFSNSRSEMNVSTLELGDSALYLCASSRQETQYFGPGTRLLVL.